Following are 20 T cell receptor beta chains from one sample sequenced in a study of cytomegalovirus exposure and HLA in healthy donors. PCR used 60 Vbeta primers and 13 Jbeta primers. TCRdb keeps only in-frame clones here, not all; method: immunoSEQ multiplex PCR. Recorded for this sample: roughly 190,000 clones. The sequenced sample was PBMCs. These receptor sequences come from a woman younger than 30 in good health and CMV-seropositive.

The CDR3 bases are TGTGCCAGCAGTTTCTCGGGGTATGGCTACACCTTC. Encoded protein: CASSFSGYGYTF. The chain carries TRBV28 and TRBJ1-2, with D uncertain. Germline-derived CDR1 and CDR2 are MDHEN and SYDVKM. Trimming took 3 bases from V and 5 from J, leaving 7 bases between them. CDR3 size: 12 residues.

The chain carries TRBV5-4 and TRBJ2-2; D possibly corresponds to TRBD2 (5 bases). CDR1 and CDR2 from the germline V gene are SGHNT and YYREEE (reference sequence). CDR3 length: 16 residues. The V end lost 2 bases, the J end lost 4 bases, and 15 bases lay between the germline ends. The CDR3 spells CASSFRQAGITGELFF. The CDR3 DNA reads TGTGCCAGCAGCTTCCGGCAGGCCGGGATCACCGGGGAGCTGTTTTTT.

The chain links TRBV5-1 to TRBJ2-6; D is perhaps TRBD1 (5 bases). In germline, CDR1 is SGHRS, CDR2 YFSETQ. CDR3 length: 16 amino acids. The V end lost 4 bases, the J end lost 0 bases, and 11 bases lay between the germline ends. The DNA for the CDR3 is TGCGCCAGCAGCCCGATGGGGCGCTCTGGGGCCAACGTCCTGACTTTC. Protein product: CASSPMGRSGANVLTF.

The chain couples TRBV2 to TRBJ2-1, with TRBD2 matching 13 bases. CDR3 length equals 13 residues. Germline CDR1 SNHLY, CDR2 FYNNEI. V was pared by 4 bases and J by 11 bases, with 2 bases of the junction left unmatched. The chain's CDR3 is CASSGGLAGKQFF. CDR3 bases: TGTGCCAGCAGTGGGGGACTAGCGGGGAAGCAGTTCTTC.

This CDR3 is CASSFPRGANVLTF. The CDR3 nucleotides read TGTGCCAGCAGTTTTCCGAGGGGGGCCAACGTCCTGACTTTC. The rearrangement uses TRBV5-8 and TRBJ2-6; D is unresolved. CDR1 SGHTS and CDR2 YDEGEE come from the germline V gene. The CDR3 has 14 amino acids. V lost 5 bases to trimming and J lost 4 bases, with 10 bases between them.

V usage is TRBV6-5 and J usage is TRBJ2-7, with TRBD1 as a possible D gene (5 bases). The V gene's germline CDR1 is MNHEY and CDR2 SVGAGI. V shed 2 bases and J shed 4 bases, with 12 bases lying between them. The length of the CDR3 is 14 residues. In DNA form, the CDR3 reads TGTGCCAGCAGTTACGGCAGGGATAGGTACGAGCAGTACTTC. It translates to CASSYGRDRYEQYF.

The chain couples TRBV9 to TRBJ2-1; possibly TRBD1 for D (5 bases). The CDR3 totals 14 residues. Germline V gene lookup returns CDR1 SGDLS and CDR2 YYNGEE. V lost 0 bases and J 6 bases, leaving 10 bases between the germline ends. The CDR3: CASSVEARGNEQFF. CDR3 bases: TGTGCCAGCAGCGTAGAGGCTAGGGGCAATGAGCAGTTCTTC. The full variable domain, with the rest looked up from reference TRBV9 and TRBJ2-1, is DSGVTQTPKHLITATGQRVTLRCSPRSGDLSVYWYQQSLDQGLQFLIQYYNGEERAKGNILERFSAQQFPDLHSELNLSSLELGDSALYFCASSVEARGNEQFFGPGTRLTVL.

This sequence joins TRBV11-2 and TRBJ2-5; 8 bases align to TRBD1. The J call may be mistaken, given a closer DNA end match to TRBJ2-7. The CDR3 runs to 14 residues. Germline CDR1 SGHAT, CDR2 FQNNGV. The CDR3 DNA is TGTGCCAGCAGCTTAGAGGACAGGGTGTACGAGCAGTACTTC. It specifies CASSLEDRVYEQYF.

This chain connects TRBV2 to TRBJ1-1; D perhaps matches TRBD1 (6 bases). Trimming removed 0 bases from V and 9 bases from J, with 11 bases in between. Germline V gives CDR1 SNHLY, CDR2 FYNNEI. This CDR3 is 13 amino acids long. In DNA, the CDR3 is TGTGCCAGCAGTGAAGCGGACAGAGCAAAAGCTTTCTTT. Residues: CASSEADRAKAFF.

The chain recombines TRBV6-1 with TRBJ2-1, with a weak D call TRBD2 (5 bases). With 2 bases removed from V and 6 bases from J, the gap between germline ends came to 8 bases. From germline, CDR1 is MNHNS and CDR2 SASEGT. This CDR3 spans 13 amino acids. This CDR3 is CASSELGSNEQFF. The DNA of the CDR3 is TGTGCCAGCAGTGAATTAGGGAGCAATGAGCAGTTCTTC.

This chain connects TRBV18 to TRBJ1-2; 8 bases are a match to TRBD1. The germline gives CDR1 KGHSH, CDR2 LQKENI. The CDR3 has 15 residues. The junction had 7 bases not matched to a gene; V was cut back by 3 bases and J by 4 bases. The CDR3 DNA follows: TGTGCCAGCTCACCTGGACAGGGCGTTCTCTATGGCTACACCTTC. Its protein is CASSPGQGVLYGYTF.

The chain recombines TRBV5-1 with TRBJ1-2, with TRBD1 matching 11 bases. From germline, CDR1 is SGHRS and CDR2 YFSETQ. The CDR3 contains 15 residues. The V and J ends lost 0 bases and 7 bases, in that order; junction bases with no gene match: 5. In DNA, the CDR3 is TGCGCCAGCAGCTTGGTACCCGGGACAGGGGGTGGCTACACCTTC. Protein sequence: CASSLVPGTGGGYTF.

CDR3 sequence (DNA): TGTGCCAGCAGCTCAACCCAACACAGGGGCACGGGGACCCAGTACTTC. Translating it yields CASSSTQHRGTGTQYF. The chain couples TRBV7-3 to TRBJ2-5, with 7 bases that match TRBD1. V shed 4 bases and J 7 bases; nucleotides not matched to a gene: 15. The CDR3 loop spans 16 amino acids. Germline V gene lookup returns CDR1 SGHTA and CDR2 FQGTGA.

The J gene is TRBJ2-1, the V gene TRBV7-7; 7 positions agree with TRBD2. CDR3 length: 16 residues. Per germline, CDR1 SSHAT and CDR2 FNYEAQ (reference sequence). Losses at the gene ends were 4 bases for V and 8 bases for J; bases not matched to a gene: 14. In DNA form, the CDR3 reads TGTGCCAGCAGCTGGGGGAGGGGCGTGCCTGGAGATGAGCAGTTCTTC. This gives the protein CASSWGRGVPGDEQFF.

The CDR3 DNA follows: TGTGCCAGCATCTCTTACACCGGGGAGCTGTTTTTT. Protein sequence: CASISYTGELFF. The V call is TRBV6-4, the J call TRBJ2-2; D gene unclear. The CDR3 is 12 amino acids. V was clipped by 7 bases and J by 3 bases, with 6 bases between them. The germline V gene has CDR1 MRHNA and CDR2 SNTAGT.

The genes are TRBV19 and TRBJ1-2, with D unresolved. Germline V gives CDR1 LNHDA, CDR2 SQIVND (reference sequence). The CDR3 length is 15 residues. V lost 7 bases and J 5 bases, leaving 20 bases between the germline ends. The CDR3 DNA follows: TGTGCCAGTAAACTCGGATGGAGCGGTTCTTATGGCTACACCTTC. This gives the protein CASKLGWSGSYGYTF.

This sequence joins TRBV7-2 and TRBJ2-3; 7 nucleotides align to TRBD2. Per germline, CDR1 SGHTA and CDR2 FQGNSA. The CDR3 covers 17 residues. V was clipped by 5 bases and J by 1 base; unmatched bases: 12. CDR3 bases: TGTGCCAGCAGCCCCCCTCTTGGCGCGGGGGGCACAGATACGCAGTATTTT. It codes for CASSPPLGAGGTDTQYF.

Regarding this clone: Mismatch with germline at one junction end may stem from a read error. Other nucleotide sequences in the sample specify the same CDR3. V usage is TRBV6-6 and J usage is TRBJ1-3, with 8 bases aligning to TRBD1. The CDR3 has 15 residues. The germline V gene has CDR1 MNHNY and CDR2 SVGAGI (reference sequence). CDR3 sequence reads: CASSWDGQGRNTIYF. The CDR3 DNA reads as TGCGCCAGCAGTTGGGACGGACAGGGAAGAAACACCATATATTTT.

V is TRBV6-6 and J is TRBJ1-3; no clear D. Trimming removed 0 bases from V and 0 bases from J, with 6 bases in between. The CDR3 runs 15 residues. Germline values: CDR1 MNHNY, CDR2 SVGAGI (reference sequence). CDR3 coding DNA: TGTGCCAGCAGTTACTCTTCTAGCTCTGGAAACACCATATATTTT. Amino acid sequence: CASSYSSSSGNTIYF.

This chain joins TRBV19 and TRBJ1-1; TRBD1 matches 7 bases. The CDR3 spans 17 residues. Germline CDR1 is LNHDA and CDR2 is SQIVND (reference sequence). The ends lost 6 bases at V and 7 bases at J; junction bases unmatched: 20. The CDR3 DNA follows: TGTGCCAGTAGGGCACAGGGGAGGTTTGAGGGGAAGTATGAAGCTTTCTTT. This sequence encodes CASRAQGRFEGKYEAFF.